This T cell receptor (beta chain) was captured in a study of Graves' ophthalmopathy and Graves' hyperthyroidism. This clonotype has ten or more counts. CDR1 and CDR2 from the germline V gene are SGHDT and YYEEEE. The CDR3 contains 15 residues. With 0 bases removed from V and 0 bases from J, the gap between germline ends came to 9 bases. Exclusion covered patients with other autoimmune diseases or uncontrolled infections (as well as pregnancy or lactation). PBMCs were density-gradient isolated from approximately 10 ml fresh blood. Transcripts of RNA were the source for amplifying TCR beta CDR3 regions. RT-PCR was first run with HTBI primers, then multiplex PCR in a second round. TCRdb redid the calling of the multiplex PCR reads with MiXCR, one entry per CDR3 protein. Altogether hundreds of thousands of distinct CDR3 sequences are present, 13% to 15% being singletons, with the ten largest covering around 9.8%.

The chain carries TRBV5-6 and TRBJ1-1; D ambiguous. Material for sequencing was blood. This TCR was recovered from a woman younger than 45 with Graves' ophthalmopathy. CDR3 amino acids: CASSLDLGMNTEAFF. DNA for the CDR3: TGTGCCAGCAGCTTGGATCTGGGGATGAACACTGAAGCTTTCTTT.